These T cell receptor beta chains were read from a single sample in a study of shared clonotypes between healthy human individuals. Produced via immunoSEQ multiplex PCR; TCRdb's table is partial and in-frame only. The sample holds millions of clones, over 85% seen once. The specimen sequenced was naive CD4+ T cells from PBMCs. The origin of the receptors is a man between 18 and 35 years old in good health. Some clones in this sample may be carry-over from other donors' samples. The CDR3 runs from the conserved cysteine through the conserved F or W. A D gene is named only where the DNA matches it firmly.

- | TRBJ1-2 | TRBV4-1 | TGCGCCAGCAGCCAACTGACAGAATTACCCTATGGCTACACCTTC | CASSQLTELPYGYTF
TRBD1 | TRBJ1-2 | TRBV5-4 | TGTGCCAGCAGCTCGAAAGGGGGCGCGAGGAATGGCTACACCTTC | CASSSKGGARNGYTF
- | TRBJ1-5 | TRBV30 | TGTGCCTGGAGGCTGATGGGTGTTCAGCCCCAGCATTTT | CAWRLMGVQPQHF
TRBD2 | TRBJ2-7 | TRBV28 | TGTGCCAGCAGTTCAAACTATAGCGGGAGGCGCTACGAGCAGTACTTC | CASSSNYSGRRYEQYF
- | TRBJ2-3 | TRBV28 | TGTGCCAGCAGTTCACCACCGGGACCCCAGACGGCAGATACGCAGTATTTT | CASSSPPGPQTADTQYF
- | TRBJ1-1 | TRBV29-1 | TGCAGCGCTTGCAGGGGTTTAAGCACTGAAGCTTTCTTT | CSACRGLSTEAFF
- | TRBJ2-1 | TRBV28 | TGTGCCAGCAAGGCAGGAGTAGCATACAATGAGCAGTTCTTC | CASKAGVAYNEQFF
- | TRBJ2-5 | TRBV6-5 | TGTGCCAGCAGTGGACAGTTACAAGAGACCCAGTACTTC | CASSGQLQETQYF
- | TRBJ1-5 | TRBV11-2 | TGTGCCAGCAGCCCAGGGCTTAGCAATCAGCCCCAGCATTTT | CASSPGLSNQPQHF
- | TRBJ1-1 | TRBV9 | TGTGCCAGCAGCGGCGAAGGAGGAGCTTTCTTT | CASSGEGGAFF